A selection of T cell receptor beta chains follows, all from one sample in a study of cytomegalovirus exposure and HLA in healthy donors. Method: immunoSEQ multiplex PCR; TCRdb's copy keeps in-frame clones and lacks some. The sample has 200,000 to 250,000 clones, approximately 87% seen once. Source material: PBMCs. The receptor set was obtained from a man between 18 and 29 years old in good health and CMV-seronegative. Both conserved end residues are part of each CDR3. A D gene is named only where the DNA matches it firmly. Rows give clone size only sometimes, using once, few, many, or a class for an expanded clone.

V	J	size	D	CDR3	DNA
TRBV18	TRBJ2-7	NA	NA	CASSQRVYYEQYF	TGTGCCAGCTCACAACGGGTCTACTACGAGCAGTACTTC
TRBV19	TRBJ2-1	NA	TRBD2	CASSILAGVANEQFF	TGTGCCAGTAGTATTTTAGCGGGAGTAGCGAATGAGCAGTTCTTC
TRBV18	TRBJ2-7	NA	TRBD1	CASSPGGTGHEQYF	TGTGCCAGCTCCCCAGGCGGGACAGGGCACGAGCAGTACTTC
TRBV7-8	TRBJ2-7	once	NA	CASSLASYGESEQYF	TGTGCCAGCAGCTTAGCGAGTTACGGAGAGAGCGAGCAGTACTTC
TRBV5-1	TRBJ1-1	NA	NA	CASSLFGTNTEAFF	TGCGCCAGCAGCTTGTTCGGGACAAACACTGAAGCTTTCTTT
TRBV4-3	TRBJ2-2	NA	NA	CASSPRAEENTGELFF	TGCGCCAGCAGCCCACGAGCGGAAGAGAACACCGGGGAGCTGTTTTTT
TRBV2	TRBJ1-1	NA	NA	CASSGRGGTGWWAEAFF	TGTGCCAGCAGTGGGCGGGGGGGCACCGGGTGGTGGGCTGAAGCTTTCTTT
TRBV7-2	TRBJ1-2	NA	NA	CASSLARQIFYGYTF	TGTGCCAGCAGCTTAGCGCGACAGATCTTCTATGGCTACACCTTC
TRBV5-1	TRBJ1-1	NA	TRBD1	CASSAGTANEAFF	TGCGCCAGCAGCGCCGGGACAGCGAATGAAGCTTTCTTT
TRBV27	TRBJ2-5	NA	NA	CASSLRRGRQETQYF	TGTGCCAGCAGTTTAAGGCGGGGACGACAAGAGACCCAGTACTTC
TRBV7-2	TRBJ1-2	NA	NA	CASSSYRAGGYTF	TGTGCCAGCAGCTCATACAGGGCTGGTGGCTACACCTTC
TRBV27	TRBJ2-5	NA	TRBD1	CASSHNRGQETQYF	TGTGCCAGCAGTCACAACAGGGGGCAAGAGACCCAGTACTTC
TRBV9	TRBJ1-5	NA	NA	CASSVAPNSNQPQHF	TGTGCCAGCAGCGTAGCTCCGAACTCTAATCAGCCCCAGCATTTT
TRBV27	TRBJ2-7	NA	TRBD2	CASSRTSGSSGFYEQYF	TGTGCCAGCTCGAGGACTAGCGGGAGCTCCGGGTTCTACGAGCAGTACTTC
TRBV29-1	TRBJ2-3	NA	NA	CSVATNPTDTQYF	TGCAGCGTTGCAACTAACCCCACAGATACGCAGTATTTT
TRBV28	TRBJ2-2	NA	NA	CASSLLRRELFF	TGTGCCAGCAGTTTGTTGCGCCGGGAGCTGTTTTTT
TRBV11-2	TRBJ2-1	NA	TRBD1	CASSLDPWTGSYEQFF	TGTGCCAGCAGCTTAGATCCATGGACAGGGTCGTATGAGCAGTTCTTC